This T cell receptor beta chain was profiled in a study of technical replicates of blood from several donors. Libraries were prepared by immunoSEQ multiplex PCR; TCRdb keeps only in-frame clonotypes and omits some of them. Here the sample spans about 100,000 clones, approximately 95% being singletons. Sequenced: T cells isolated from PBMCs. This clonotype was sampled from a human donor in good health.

CDR3 sequence: CASSQLDSSYEQYF. The CDR3 DNA reads as TGTGCCAGCAGCCAATTGGACAGCTCCTACGAGCAGTACTTC. The V call is TRBV16, the J call TRBJ2-7, with D possibly matching TRBD1 (6 bases). The V gene lost 1 base and the J gene lost 0 bases, with 7 bases spanning the gap. The CDR3 runs to 14 residues. CDR1 and CDR2 from the germline V gene are KGHSY and FQNENV.